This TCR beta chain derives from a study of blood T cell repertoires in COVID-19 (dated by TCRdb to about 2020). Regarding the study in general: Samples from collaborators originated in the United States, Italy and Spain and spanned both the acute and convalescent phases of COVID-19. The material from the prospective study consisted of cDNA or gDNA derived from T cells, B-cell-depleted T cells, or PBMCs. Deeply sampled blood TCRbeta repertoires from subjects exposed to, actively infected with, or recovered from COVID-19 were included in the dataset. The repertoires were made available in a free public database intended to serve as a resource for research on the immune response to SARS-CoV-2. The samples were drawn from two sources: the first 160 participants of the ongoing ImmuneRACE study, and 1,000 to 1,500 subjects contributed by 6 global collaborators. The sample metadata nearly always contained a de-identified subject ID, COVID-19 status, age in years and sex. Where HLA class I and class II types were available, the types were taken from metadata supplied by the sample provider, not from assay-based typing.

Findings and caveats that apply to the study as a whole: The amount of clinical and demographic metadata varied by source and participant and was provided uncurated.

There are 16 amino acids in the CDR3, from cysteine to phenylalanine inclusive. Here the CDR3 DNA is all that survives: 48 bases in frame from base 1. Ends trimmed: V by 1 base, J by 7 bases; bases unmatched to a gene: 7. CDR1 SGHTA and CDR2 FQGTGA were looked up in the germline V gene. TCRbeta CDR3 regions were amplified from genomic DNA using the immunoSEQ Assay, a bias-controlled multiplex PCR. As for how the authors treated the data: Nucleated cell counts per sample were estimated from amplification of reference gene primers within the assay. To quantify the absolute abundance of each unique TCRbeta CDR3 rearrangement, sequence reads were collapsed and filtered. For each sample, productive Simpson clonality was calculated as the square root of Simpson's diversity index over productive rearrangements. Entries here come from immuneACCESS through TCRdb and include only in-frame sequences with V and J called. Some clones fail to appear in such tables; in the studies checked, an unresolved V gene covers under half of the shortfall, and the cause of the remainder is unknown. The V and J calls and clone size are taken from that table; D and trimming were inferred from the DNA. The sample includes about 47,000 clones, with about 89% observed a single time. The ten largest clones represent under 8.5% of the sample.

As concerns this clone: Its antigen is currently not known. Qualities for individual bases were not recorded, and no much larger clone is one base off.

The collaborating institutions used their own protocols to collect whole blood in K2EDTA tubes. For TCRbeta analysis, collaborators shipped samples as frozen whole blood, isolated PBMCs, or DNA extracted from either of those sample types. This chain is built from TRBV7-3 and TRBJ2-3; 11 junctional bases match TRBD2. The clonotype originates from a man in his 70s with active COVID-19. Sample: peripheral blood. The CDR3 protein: CASSLMLAGGFNTQYF. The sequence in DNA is TGTGCCAGCAGCTTAATGCTAGCGGGGGGTTTTAATACGCAGTATTTT.